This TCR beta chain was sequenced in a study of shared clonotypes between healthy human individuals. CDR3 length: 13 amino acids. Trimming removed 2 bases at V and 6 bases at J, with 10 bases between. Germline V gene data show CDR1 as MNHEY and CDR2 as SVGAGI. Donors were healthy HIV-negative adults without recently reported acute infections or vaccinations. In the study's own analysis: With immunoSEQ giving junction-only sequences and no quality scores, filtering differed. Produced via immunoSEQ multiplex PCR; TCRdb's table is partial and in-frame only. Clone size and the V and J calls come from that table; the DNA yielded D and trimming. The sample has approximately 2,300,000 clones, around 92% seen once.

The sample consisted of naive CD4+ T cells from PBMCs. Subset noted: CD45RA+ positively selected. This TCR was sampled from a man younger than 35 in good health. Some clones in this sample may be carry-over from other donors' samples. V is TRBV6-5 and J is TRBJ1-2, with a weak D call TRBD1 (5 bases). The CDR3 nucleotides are TGTGCCAGCAGTTACAGGGGACCTGATGGCTACACCTTC. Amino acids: CASSYRGPDGYTF.